Below, 4 T cell receptor beta chains from the same sample are listed, as sequenced in a study of shared clonotypes between healthy human individuals. Libraries were prepared by immunoSEQ multiplex PCR; TCRdb keeps only in-frame clonotypes and omits some of them. The table lists about 1.4 million clones, over 95% of them singletons, with approximately 1% in the top ten. The specimen sequenced was naive CD4+ T cells sorted from blood. As to subset: CD45RA+ positively selected. These receptor sequences come from a man aged 25 to 45 in good health.

V usage is TRBV28 and J usage is TRBJ1-3, with unresolved D. V lost 6 bases and J 6 bases, leaving 12 bases between the germline ends. The CDR3 runs to 13 residues. The germline gives CDR1 MDHEN, CDR2 SYDVKM. CDR3 loop: CASRTTLPNTIYF. CDR3 coding DNA: TGTGCCAGCAGAACTACCCTTCCAAACACCATATATTTT. Full variable domain (outside the CDR3, taken from reference TRBV28 and TRBJ1-3): DVKVTQSSRYLVKRTGEKVFLECVQDMDHENMFWYRQDPGLGLRLIYFSYDVKMKEKGDIPEGYSVSREKKERFSLILESASTNQTSMYLCASRTTLPNTIYFGEGSWLTVV.

The chain recombines TRBV6-5 with TRBJ2-7, with TRBD2 matching over 8 bases. This CDR3 is built from 16 residues. Germline V gene sequence: CDR1 MNHEY, CDR2 SVGAGI. With 4 bases clipped from V and 5 bases from J, the junction kept 13 bases outside the gene matches. CDR3 loop: CASSSQPGLDYHEQYF. The CDR3 region has the DNA TGTGCCAGCAGTTCACAACCGGGACTAGACTACCACGAGCAGTACTTC.

This clone was seen only a few times. This chain uses TRBV6-6 with TRBJ2-1; D possibly corresponds to TRBD2 (5 bases). This CDR3 has 13 residues. CDR1 MNHNY and CDR2 SVGAGI come from the germline V gene (reference sequence). Trimming cost V 7 bases and J 8 bases, with 15 bases left between them. Here the CDR3 reads CASTPEVWDEQFF. The CDR3 nucleotides are TGTGCCAGCACCCCGGAGGTGTGGGATGAGCAGTTCTTC.

The chain combines TRBV6-1 with TRBJ2-1; perhaps TRBD2 as D (5 bases). This CDR3 region has 15 residues. Trimming stripped 3 bases from V and 3 bases from J, with 12 bases between. CDR1 is MNHNS, CDR2 SASEGT, per germline. CDR3 in amino acids: CASSDDVGSYNEQFF. In nucleotides, the CDR3 is TGTGCCAGCAGTGATGATGTTGGGAGCTACAATGAGCAGTTCTTC.